The rows below give T cell receptor beta chains drawn from one sample of a study of post-analysis software for immune sequencing data. MiXCR, applied by TCRdb to the PCR reads, yields one record per CDR3 protein. The repertoire holds 800,000 to 950,000 distinct CDR3 sequences, around 53% seen once, with about 4.8% in the top ten. The sample consisted of blood. The receptors come from a girl between 5 and 17 years old with multiple sclerosis. CDR3s include the opening cysteine and the closing phenylalanine or tryptophan. The order of the fields is J gene, V gene, clone size, D gene, CDR3 DNA, CDR3 protein. The D gene is left open where the match is weak. Some rows mark clone size as missing; the rest say once, few, many or name a class of expanded clone.

>TRBJ2-7|TRBV11-1|NA|NA
TGTGCCAGCAGCTTGGCCAGAGAATACGAGCAGTACTTC
CASSLAREYEQYF
>TRBJ2-5|TRBV5-1|NA|NA
TGCGCCAGCAAGCCGTTGCCGAAAGAGACCCAGTACTTC
CASKPLPKETQYF
>TRBJ2-7|TRBV5-1|NA|TRBD1
TGCGCCAGCAGATTGACAGGGACCCCTGGCGAGCAGTACTTC
CASRLTGTPGEQYF
>TRBJ2-5|TRBV29-1|NA|NA
TGCAGCGTGGACCGCTGGGCAGGGGCCCAAGAGACCCAGTACTTC
CSVDRWAGAQETQYF
>TRBJ2-1|TRBV24-1|few|TRBD2
TGTGCCACCAGTGATTCCCGCGGGAGGCCACCTTACAATGAGCAGTTCTTC
CATSDSRGRPPYNEQFF
>TRBJ2-7|TRBV2|NA|NA
TGTGCCAGCAGTGACCTGGGGGGGCACTACGAGCAGTACTTC
CASSDLGGHYEQYF
>TRBJ2-7|TRBV7-6|NA|NA
TGTGCCAGCAGCCCTAAGGCGGTCCATATCAGCTCCTACGAGCAGTACTTC
CASSPKAVHISSYEQYF
>TRBJ2-4|TRBV5-1|few|NA
TGCGCCAGCAGTCGGACATCCCCTCGGGAAGAGCAGTACTTC
CASSRTSPREEQYF
>TRBJ2-7|TRBV15|NA|NA
TGTGCCACCAGTGACAGGTTCTCCTACGAGCAGTACTTC
CATSDRFSYEQYF
>TRBJ2-1|TRBV15|few|NA
TGTGCCACCAGCAGAGGTGCAGTTACGAACAATGAGCAGTTCTTC
CATSRGAVTNNEQFF
>TRBJ2-5|TRBV7-9|few|TRBD2
TGTGCCAGCAGCCCGCGGGGGGCGCAAGAGACCCAGTACTTC
CASSPRGAQETQYF
>TRBJ2-7|TRBV20-1|NA|TRBD2
TGCAGTGCCAGTGGCAGCGGGAGGTCCTCGGGGCCTACATACGAGCAGTACTTC
CSASGSGRSSGPTYEQYF
>TRBJ2-7|TRBV12-3/TRBV12-4|NA|NA
TGTGCCAGCACCCTTGGGACATCTCCTAGGGCCTACGAGCAGTACTTC
CASTLGTSPRAYEQYF
>TRBJ2-7|TRBV2|NA|NA
TGTGCCAGCAGTGATGGAGGGGCGGGGAGCTCCTACGAGCAGTACTTC
CASSDGGAGSSYEQYF
>TRBJ1-5|TRBV20-1|NA|NA
TGCAGTGCCCCGGCTTGGGGGAGCAATCAGCCCCAGCATTTT
CSAPAWGSNQPQHF
>TRBJ2-5|TRBV4-1|NA|TRBD1
TGCGCCAGCAGCCAAGCGGGTGGACAGGGATACGAGACCCAGTACTTC
CASSQAGGQGYETQYF
>TRBJ2-7|TRBV5-1|NA|NA
TGCGCCAGCAGCCCTCTTCCTGGCCCCTACGAGCAGTACTTC
CASSPLPGPYEQYF
>TRBJ2-7|TRBV12-3/TRBV12-4|NA|TRBD1
TGTGCCAGCAGTTTTCAGGGGGTGTGGGAGCAGTACTTC
CASSFQGVWEQYF
>TRBJ2-1|TRBV7-2|NA|TRBD2
TGTGCCAGCAGCTTTGGACGGGGGGGCAATGAGCAGTTCTTC
CASSFGRGGNEQFF
>TRBJ1-2|TRBV20-1|few|NA
TGCAGTGCTACCCTGACAGATAACTATGGCTACACCTTC
CSATLTDNYGYTF
>TRBJ2-3|TRBV12-3/TRBV12-4|NA|TRBD1
TGTGCCAGCAGTTCTCAGGGGGCAGATACGCAGTATTTT
CASSSQGADTQYF
>TRBJ1-1|TRBV29-1|NA|NA
TGCAGCGGGGCCTGGTATGAGACTGAAGCTTTCTTT
CSGAWYETEAFF
>TRBJ2-7|TRBV20-1|NA|NA
TGCAGTGCTAGCGCTACCGGGTCCCCCTACGAGCAGTACTTC
CSASATGSPYEQYF
>TRBJ2-3|TRBV20-1|few|NA
TGCAGTGCTAGAGTACCCCGGAGGAAAGATACGCAGTATTTT
CSARVPRRKDTQYF
>TRBJ2-7|TRBV6-5|NA|TRBD2
TGTGCCAGCAGTTACATATCGGGGGGGCCAAGGGAGCAGTACTTC
CASSYISGGPREQYF
>TRBJ1-5|TRBV3-1|NA|NA
TGTGCCAGCAGTCTTAGGACAGATAGCAATCAGCCCCAGCATTTT
CASSLRTDSNQPQHF
>TRBJ1-2|TRBV19|NA|NA
TGTGCCAGTAGTATAGATCGCCCCATGTCTGGCTACACCTTC
CASSIDRPMSGYTF
>TRBJ2-1|TRBV29-1|NA|NA
TGCAGCGTTGAATTGGGGGCGGCCTACAATGAGCAGTTCTTC
CSVELGAAYNEQFF
>TRBJ2-1|TRBV20-1|NA|NA
TGCAGTGCTTCTTCGGCGGGGGCCGACGGTTACAATGAGCAGTTCTTC
CSASSAGADGYNEQFF
>TRBJ2-7|TRBV10-2|few|NA
TGCGCCAGCAGTGAGTCGATTGTGGAGACCTACGAGCAGTACTTC
CASSESIVETYEQYF
>TRBJ1-5|TRBV12-3/TRBV12-4|NA|NA
TGTGCCAGTACGACACCGGGGGACCAGCCCCAGCATTTT
CASTTPGDQPQHF
>TRBJ2-5|TRBV5-1|few|NA
TGCGCCAGCAGCTTGTCCGACAGCAACCAAGAGACCCAGTACTTC
CASSLSDSNQETQYF
>TRBJ1-1|TRBV11-2|NA|NA
TGTGCCAGCAGCTTAGCCGGGGGCGGTCGGACTGAAGCTTTCTTT
CASSLAGGGRTEAFF
>TRBJ1-1|TRBV7-3|NA|TRBD1
TGTGCCAGCAGCCCCCTGGACAGGGACTCTGAAGCTTTCTTT
CASSPLDRDSEAFF
>TRBJ2-5|TRBV29-1|NA|TRBD2
TGCAGCGTCCTTGCTAGCGGGGTCCGCGAGACCCAGTACTTC
CSVLASGVRETQYF
>TRBJ2-3|TRBV28|NA|TRBD2
TGTGCCAGCAGTTTACGACTAGCGGGAGCGACTTCGGATACGCAGTATTTT
CASSLRLAGATSDTQYF
>TRBJ2-1|TRBV12-3/TRBV12-4|NA|NA
TGTGCCAGCACCTTAGGTTGGGGTGAGCAGTTCTTC
CASTLGWGEQFF
>TRBJ1-2|TRBV7-3|NA|TRBD1
TGTGCCAGCAGCCGGACAGGGTCCGGCGGCTACACCTTC
CASSRTGSGGYTF
>TRBJ2-1|TRBV7-2|NA|TRBD1
TGTGCCAGCAGCGCCCAGGGGGTGTCGATTATTAATGAGCAGTTCTTC
CASSAQGVSIINEQFF
>TRBJ2-1|TRBV5-1|NA|NA
TGCGCCAGCAGCTCGTCTGGGGTTAACAATGAGCAGTTCTTC
CASSSSGVNNEQFF
>TRBJ2-7|TRBV29-1|few|TRBD1
TGCAGCGTCTCAGGGACAGGGGGTTCCTACGAGCAGTACTTC
CSVSGTGGSYEQYF
>TRBJ2-7|TRBV20-1|NA|NA
TGCAGTTGCCAGGGGGGACAGTCCTACGAGCAGTACTTC
CSCQGGQSYEQYF
>TRBJ2-7|TRBV3-1|NA|NA
TGTGCCAGCACCGGGTTTTACGAGCAGTACTTC
CASTGFYEQYF
>TRBJ1-1|TRBV13|NA|TRBD1
TGTGCCAGCAGCTTAGGCGATAGGGACAGGTGGAACACTGAAGCTTTCTTT
CASSLGDRDRWNTEAFF
>TRBJ2-1|TRBV29-1|NA|TRBD2
TGCAGCATTGCCCAAGCGGGGCTTTACAATGAGCAGTTCTTC
CSIAQAGLYNEQFF
>TRBJ2-7|TRBV30|few|TRBD1
TGTGCCTGGAGTTACGGGGACAGGCCTCCCTACGAGCAGTACTTC
CAWSYGDRPPYEQYF
>TRBJ1-5|TRBV20-1|once|TRBD1
TGCAGTGCTAGACCGACAGGGCTTCAGCCCCAGCATTTT
CSARPTGLQPQHF
>TRBJ1-2|TRBV4-1|NA|TRBD1
TGCGCCAGCAGCCCCCTGGGACAGTATGGCTACACCTTC
CASSPLGQYGYTF
>TRBJ2-1|TRBV5-1|few|NA
TGCGCCAGCAGCTTGGGAGGGAGGTTCAGTGAGCAGTTCTTC
CASSLGGRFSEQFF
>TRBJ2-3|TRBV20-1|NA|TRBD1
TGCAGTGCTTATGGCCGGGGACAGGTGCTCACAGATACGCAGTATTTT
CSAYGRGQVLTDTQYF
>TRBJ1-6|TRBV11-2|NA|NA
TGTGCCAGCAGCTTAGGACTCAACCTCCGGTATTCACCCCTCCACTTT
CASSLGLNLRYSPLHF
>TRBJ1-4|TRBV5-1|NA|NA
TGCGCCAGCAGCTACGGGACGGCCGCAACTAATGAAAAACTGTTTTTT
CASSYGTAATNEKLFF
>TRBJ2-1|TRBV5-1|NA|NA
TGCGCCAGCAGCTTTATAGGAGGACTCTCCTACAATGAGCAGTTCTTC
CASSFIGGLSYNEQFF
>TRBJ1-2|TRBV12-3/TRBV12-4|few|NA
TGTGCCAGCGGTAGGACACGTTATGGCTACACCTTC
CASGRTRYGYTF
>TRBJ2-7|TRBV5-1|NA|NA
TGCGCCAGCAGCTTTGCCGACAACTCCTACGAGCAGTACTTC
CASSFADNSYEQYF